The source of this TCR beta chain is a study of T cell responses to AZD1222 COVID-19 vaccine. A single count supports this clone. Repertoires were generated with immunoSEQ multiplex PCR, while TCRdb's copy carries only in-frame clones and drops some. Seen here are more than 100,000 clones, about nine tenths observed once, and the top ten hold 2.4%. Trimming stripped 6 bases from V and 3 bases from J, with 17 bases between. The CDR3 is made up of 15 amino acids. Per the germline V gene, CDR1 is MNHEY and CDR2 is SVGAGI. The chain carries TRBV6-5 and TRBJ1-1, with D unclear. The receptor was isolated from an adult in good health. This material consisted of peripheral blood, taken on day 0 of AZD1222 vaccination. DNA of the CDR3: TGTGCCAGCAGAATTACGGGCCGATCCGACACTGAAGCTTTCTTT. Its translation is CASRITGRSDTEAFF.